These 28 T cell receptor beta chains share one sample of origin, sequenced in a study of T cell responses to AZD1222 COVID-19 vaccine. The assay was immunoSEQ multiplex PCR, and TCRdb's table has in-frame clones only and misses some. This table has around 61,000 clones, 70% to 90% appearing once. Sequencing used peripheral blood, obtained on day 0 of AZD1222 vaccination. These receptors all come from an adult in good health.

A few counts support this clone. The J gene is TRBJ1-6, the V gene TRBV28; TRBD1 aligns across 9 bases. CDR3 length: 16 amino acids. Germline CDR1 and CDR2: MDHEN and SYDVKM. Trimming removed 3 bases from V and 11 bases from J; junction bases left unmatched: 11. The CDR3 protein is CASSLGGAGDRAPLHF. The CDR3 DNA is TGTGCCAGCAGTTTGGGAGGGGCAGGGGACAGGGCACCCCTCCACTTT.

The V and J genes are TRBV7-9 and TRBJ1-3, with D maybe TRBD1 (5 bases). Looked up from germline, CDR1 is SEHNR and CDR2 is FQNEAQ (reference sequence). The V gene lost 1 base and the J gene lost 2 bases, with 9 bases spanning the gap. This CDR3 has 15 residues. CDR3: CASSLEQGTGNTIYF. CDR3 coding DNA: TGTGCCAGCAGCTTAGAGCAGGGAACTGGAAACACCATATATTTT.

The chain is built from TRBV5-5 and TRBJ2-3; 8 bases fit TRBD1. The V and J ends lost 1 base and 0 bases, in that order; junction bases with no gene match: 4. Germline V gives CDR1 SGHKS, CDR2 YYEKEE (reference sequence). This CDR3 contains 16 residues. The CDR3: CASSLSWDRSTDTQYF. DNA of the CDR3: TGTGCCAGCAGCTTGTCGTGGGACAGGAGCACAGATACGCAGTATTTT.

This clone came up once. The CDR3 DNA follows: TGCGCCAGCAGCTTGTCCGGGGAGAGCAATCAGCCCCAGCATTTT. This codes for CASSLSGESNQPQHF. The V call is TRBV5-1, the J call TRBJ1-5; D unresolved. CDR1 is SGHRS, CDR2 YFSETQ, per germline. Trimming stripped 1 base from V and 1 base from J, with 9 bases between. The CDR3 totals 15 residues. Combining the CDR3 with reference TRBV5-1 and TRBJ1-5 gives the whole variable domain KAGVTQTPRYLIKTRGQQVTLSCSPISGHRSVSWYQQTPGQGLQFLFEYFSETQRNKGNFPGRFSGRQFSNSRSEMNVSTLELGDSALYLCASSLSGESNQPQHFGDGTRLSIL.

V usage is TRBV10-1 and J usage is TRBJ1-3, with 7 bases fitting TRBD1. The germline V gene has CDR1 WNHNN and CDR2 SYGVQD (reference sequence). Trimming took 6 bases from V and 2 from J; bases not matched to a gene: 4. The CDR3 sequence is 14 residues long. The CDR3 DNA follows: TGCGCCAGCAGCCGGGACAGCGCTGGAAACACCATATATTTT. Translating gives CASSRDSAGNTIYF.

The chain employs TRBV9 and TRBJ1-5; 12 bases are shared with TRBD1. The junction had 5 bases not matched to a gene; V was cut back by 4 bases and J by 3 bases. Germline lookup yields CDR1 SGDLS and CDR2 YYNGEE. The CDR3 runs 16 residues. CDR3 nucleotides: TGTGCCAGCAGCATTGGGACAGGGGGCCTCAATCAGCCCCAGCATTTT. This sequence encodes CASSIGTGGLNQPQHF.

This chain connects TRBV27 to TRBJ1-1, with TRBD1 as a possible D gene (5 bases). Trimming took off 5 bases at V and 2 bases at J, with 12 bases between the two ends. Germline values: CDR1 MNHEY, CDR2 SMNVEV (reference sequence). The CDR3 runs 14 residues. The CDR3 spells CASSRQRANTEAFF. CDR3 coding DNA: TGTGCCAGCAGTAGACAGCGAGCCAACACTGAAGCTTTCTTT.

V usage is TRBV5-1 and J usage is TRBJ1-1, with D uncertain. V was cut by 5 bases and J by 5 bases, with 7 bases left in between. Germline CDR1 and CDR2: SGHRS and YFSETQ. This CDR3 spans 11 amino acids. CDR3 sequence (DNA): TGCGCCAGCAGTTGGGGTACTGAAGCTTTCTTT. It codes for CASSWGTEAFF.

This chain links TRBV6-1 with TRBJ1-4, with TRBD1 as a possible D gene (6 bases). Looked up from germline, CDR1 is MNHNS and CDR2 is SASEGT. This CDR3 has 15 amino acids. The V end was cut by 3 bases, the J end by 8 bases, with 16 bases between. In nucleotides, the CDR3 is TGTGCCAGCAGTGATATTACAGGCGGGGGCGAAAAACTGTTTTTT. This encodes CASSDITGGGEKLFF.

The chain couples TRBV3-1 (or the pseudogene TRBV3-2) to TRBJ2-2; 8 bases fit TRBD2. Germline-derived CDR1 and CDR2 are LGHDT and YNNKEL (reference sequence). The CDR3 has 16 residues. The V gene end was trimmed by 6 bases and the J gene end by 1 base; junction bases not matched to a gene: 7. The CDR3 loop reads CASRLSGAGNTGELFF. CDR3 nucleotides: TGTGCCAGCAGACTTAGCGGGGCTGGGAACACCGGGGAGCTGTTTTTT.

The gene calls are TRBV28 and TRBJ2-3; possible D gene TRBD2, 6 bases. V lost 5 bases to trimming and J lost 4 bases, with 13 bases between them. Germline V gene lookup returns CDR1 MDHEN and CDR2 SYDVKM. The CDR3 is 14 amino acids. The CDR3 spells CASSRMEGADTQYF. The DNA of the CDR3 is TGTGCCAGCAGTCGGATGGAGGGAGCAGATACGCAGTATTTT.

There are a few counts of this clone. The chain is built from TRBV28 and TRBJ2-2; D gene ambiguous. This CDR3 comprises 12 residues. From germline, CDR1 is MDHEN and CDR2 SYDVKM. Trimming left V 3 bases short and J 6 bases short, with 5 bases between. The CDR3 reads CASSFPSGELFF. Written as DNA, the CDR3 is TGTGCCAGCAGTTTTCCCTCCGGGGAGCTGTTTTTT.

The chain has TRBV28 and TRBJ1-5, with D hard to call. This CDR3 region has 13 residues. Germline CDR1 reads MDHEN; CDR2 reads SYDVKM. Trimming left V 6 bases short and J 7 bases short, with 13 bases between. Written as DNA, the CDR3 is TGTGCCAGCAGGCATAACACGGGCCAGCCCCAGCATTTT. It specifies CASRHNTGQPQHF.

CDR3 DNA: TGCGCCAGCAGCTCAAGAGTGCCGCAAGAGACCCAGTACTTC. The encoded protein is CASSSRVPQETQYF. The chain uses TRBV5-1 and TRBJ2-5; no clear D. The V end lost 3 bases, the J end lost 2 bases, and 11 bases lay between the germline ends. CDR3 length equals 14 residues. The V gene's germline CDR1 is SGHRS and CDR2 YFSETQ.

The chain recombines TRBV4-1 with TRBJ1-2, with 9 bases matching TRBD1. From germline, CDR1 is MGHRA and CDR2 YSYEKL. The ends lost 0 bases at V and 7 bases at J; junction bases unmatched: 6. The CDR3 spans 15 residues. The CDR3 is CASSQDGQGIRGYTF. DNA for the CDR3: TGCGCCAGCAGCCAAGACGGACAGGGGATACGTGGCTACACCTTC.

Here the CDR3 DNA reads TGTGCCAGCAGTGTTATCCATCAGGGACGGGATACGCAGTATTTT. Translated: CASSVIHQGRDTQYF. The chain employs TRBV2 and TRBJ2-3; D might be TRBD1 or TRBD2, each matching 5 bases. The CDR3 runs 15 residues. Between the trimmed V and J ends, which lost 4 bases and 6 bases, there was a span of 17 bases. The germline CDR1 and CDR2 sequences are SNHLY and FYNNEI.

This clone was seen just once. V gene TRBV29-1 combines with J gene TRBJ2-1; TRBD1 matches 9 bases. CDR1 SQVTM and CDR2 ANQGSEA come from the germline V gene. J was trimmed by 14 bases and V by 5 bases; bases with no gene match: 4. This CDR3 comprises 10 residues. The CDR3 sequence is CSVWTGEEFF. CDR3 nucleotides: TGCAGCGTTTGGACAGGGGAGGAGTTCTTC.

This chain connects TRBV28 to TRBJ2-3; a possible D gene is TRBD2 (5 bases). V lost 6 bases, J lost 4 bases, and 14 bases lay in between. CDR3 length: 14 residues. Germline-derived CDR1 and CDR2 are MDHEN and SYDVKM. CDR3 nucleotide sequence: TGTGCCAGCAGGCAGTCGGGGTACCCAGATACGCAGTATTTT. Translated: CASRQSGYPDTQYF.

The count of this clone is one. The chain uses TRBV20-1 and TRBJ2-3; no definite D call. This CDR3 has 14 amino acids. Trimming stripped 3 bases from V and 2 bases from J, with 12 bases between. CDR1 and CDR2 (germline): DFQATT, SNEGSKA (reference sequence). In nucleotides, the CDR3 is TGCAGTGCTAGTGGGCAGACCTCCACAGATACGCAGTATTTT. Its protein is CSASGQTSTDTQYF.

The chain links TRBV10-1 to TRBJ2-7; D uncertain. The CDR3 totals 12 residues. Germline CDR1 and CDR2: WNHNN and SYGVQD (reference sequence). V shed 6 bases and J shed 7 bases, with 13 bases lying between them. CDR3 DNA sequence: TGCGCCAGCAGCCTGAACCTTGGAGAGCAGTACTTC. This gives the protein CASSLNLGEQYF.

J is TRBJ1-6 and V is TRBV14; D is uncertain. Deletions cut 0 bases from V and 9 bases from J, with 3 bases between. The germline V gene encodes CDR1 SGHDN and CDR2 FVKESK. CDR3 length equals 12 residues. The DNA of the CDR3 is TGTGCCAGCAGCCAAGAAGGTTCACCCCTCCACTTT. Amino acids: CASSQEGSPLHF.

The chain is built from TRBV10-3 and TRBJ2-1; 8 nucleotides match TRBD2. The CDR3 runs to 16 residues. J was trimmed by 0 bases and V by 3 bases; bases with no gene match: 4. Germline values: CDR1 ENHRY, CDR2 SYGVKD. This chain's CDR3 is CAISDAGLASYNEQFF. The CDR3 DNA reads TGTGCCATCAGTGACGCCGGACTAGCCTCCTACAATGAGCAGTTCTTC.

The chain links TRBV5-8 to TRBJ1-2, with a tentative D call TRBD1 (5 bases). The CDR3 covers 16 residues. V lost 4 bases and J 7 bases, leaving 23 bases between the germline ends. Germline assignment: CDR1 SGHTS and CDR2 YDEGEE. CDR3 loop: CASSGSVGGVAGGYTF. The CDR3 DNA reads as TGTGCCAGCAGCGGATCAGTTGGGGGGGTGGCCGGTGGCTACACCTTC.

The J gene is TRBJ1-4, the V gene TRBV18, with D perhaps matching TRBD1 (6 bases). The germline V gene encodes CDR1 KGHSH and CDR2 LQKENI. The V end lost 4 bases, the J end lost 0 bases, and 21 bases lay between the germline ends. The CDR3 is made up of 19 amino acids. CDR3 residues: CASSRTVPEPTSTNEKLFF. As DNA, the CDR3 is TGTGCCAGCTCACGGACAGTCCCCGAACCAACCTCAACTAATGAAAAACTGTTTTTT.

The chain links TRBV30 to TRBJ1-1, with D unresolved. Trimming removed 3 bases at V and 10 bases at J, with 12 bases between. The CDR3 has 11 residues. The germline V gene has CDR1 GTSNPN and CDR2 SVGIG (reference sequence). The CDR3 DNA is TGTGCCTGGAGCAGGTCTGGCGGAGCTTTCTTT. Its protein product is CAWSRSGGAFF.

V and J are TRBV7-9 and TRBJ2-1, with TRBD1 as a possible D gene (6 bases). Trimming took 2 bases from V and 4 from J, leaving 9 bases between them. This CDR3 region has 14 residues. Germline-derived CDR1 and CDR2 are SEHNR and FQNEAQ (reference sequence). CDR3 protein: CASSLQGPYNEQFF. The CDR3 region has the DNA TGTGCCAGCAGCTTACAGGGGCCTTACAATGAGCAGTTCTTC.

CDR3 sequence (DNA): TGTGCCAGCAGCCCCCCATTGGGGTACTATGGCTACACCTTC. Its translation is CASSPPLGYYGYTF. This rearrangement joins TRBV7-9 to TRBJ1-2; no definite D call. V was pared by 5 bases and J by 3 bases, with 13 bases between. This CDR3 comprises 14 residues. Germline CDR1 reads SEHNR; CDR2 reads FQNEAQ (reference sequence). Full variable domain (outside the CDR3, taken from reference TRBV7-9 and TRBJ1-2): DTGVSQNPRHKITKRGQNVTFRCDPISEHNRLYWYRQTLGQGPEFLTYFQNEAQLEKSRLLSDRFSAERPKGSFSTLEIQRTEQGDSAMYLCASSPPLGYYGYTFGSGTRLTVV.

V is TRBV18 and J is TRBJ1-5, with D possibly matching TRBD1 (5 bases). This CDR3 has 18 amino acids. The germline V gene has CDR1 KGHSH and CDR2 LQKENI. V lost 3 bases to trimming and J lost 0 bases, with 18 bases between them. CDR3 protein: CASSPMGPGTGSNQPQHF. The CDR3 DNA sequence: TGTGCCAGCTCACCCATGGGGCCTGGGACGGGTAGCAATCAGCCCCAGCATTTT.